The rows below give T cell receptor beta chains drawn from one sample of a study of cytomegalovirus exposure and HLA in healthy donors. TCRdb's copy holds only in-frame clones and misses some; the assay was immunoSEQ multiplex PCR. This sample has around 280,000 clones, with roughly 89% found just once. Sequences were obtained from PBMCs. These receptors originate from a woman in her late teens or twenties in good health and CMV-seronegative. CDR3s include the opening cysteine and the closing phenylalanine or tryptophan. A D gene is named only where the DNA matches it firmly. Clone size is given for some rows only: seen once, a few or many times, or a class if the clone is expanded.

length: 18
V: TRBV14
size: once
D: TRBD2
J: TRBJ2-5
CDR3: CASSQDVVVSGGQETQYF
DNA: TGTGCCAGCAGCCAAGACGTAGTAGTGAGCGGGGGACAAGAGACCCAGTACTTC

length: 15
V: TRBV7-2
size: -
D: TRBD1
J: TRBJ1-2
CDR3: CASSSRTGAEYGYTF
DNA: TGTGCCAGCAGCTCCAGGACAGGAGCCGAGTATGGCTACACCTTC

length: 15
V: TRBV2
size: -
D: TRBD2
J: TRBJ2-3
CDR3: CASSVGGIFTDTQYF
DNA: TGTGCCAGCAGTGTCGGGGGGATATTCACAGATACGCAGTATTTT

length: 14
V: TRBV19
size: -
D: -
J: TRBJ2-5
CDR3: CASRRGGGQETQYF
DNA: TGTGCCAGTAGAAGGGGAGGGGGCCAAGAGACCCAGTACTTC

length: 17
V: TRBV11-3
size: -
D: -
J: TRBJ1-2
CDR3: CASTRYLYSLRDYGYTF
DNA: TGTGCCAGCACCCGATACTTATACTCCCTACGAGACTATGGCTACACCTTC

length: 17
V: TRBV4-1
size: -
D: TRBD1
J: TRBJ1-1
CDR3: CASSLFHRGRMNTEAFF
DNA: TGCGCCAGCAGCCTTTTCCACAGGGGGCGTATGAACACTGAAGCTTTCTTT

length: 15
V: TRBV5-6
size: -
D: -
J: TRBJ2-7
CDR3: CASSSDSGISYEQYF
DNA: TGTGCCAGCAGCTCGGACAGCGGAATTTCCTACGAGCAGTACTTC

length: 14
V: TRBV7-8
size: -
D: -
J: TRBJ1-5
CDR3: CASSLSGVHQPQHF
DNA: TGTGCCAGCAGCTTGTCAGGGGTCCATCAGCCCCAGCATTTT

length: 14
V: TRBV6-5
size: -
D: -
J: TRBJ1-2
CDR3: CASSYDRGNYGYTF
DNA: TGTGCCAGCAGTTACGATCGGGGGAACTATGGCTACACCTTC

length: 14
V: TRBV6-6
size: -
D: TRBD1
J: TRBJ1-2
CDR3: CATRSTGETYGYTF
DNA: TGTGCCACCAGAAGTACAGGGGAGACCTATGGCTACACCTTC